A single sample gave rise to the 7 T cell receptor beta chains below, sequenced in a study of T-cell memory formation after mild COVID-19. TCRdb independently ran MiXCR on the 5' RACE reads; one entry per CDR3 protein. The data show fewer than 500,000 distinct CDR3 sequences, around 27% seen once. Sequences were obtained from PBMCs or a T cell subset sorted from them (not recorded which). The source of these receptors is an adult woman who had mild COVID-19 (a few samples of this study predate the infection). Cell type and time point are not known.

This clonotype turned up a few times. V usage is TRBV12-3 or TRBV12-4 and J usage is TRBJ2-6; 8 bases agree with TRBD2. V was pared by 5 bases and J by 0 bases, with 12 bases of the junction left unmatched. This CDR3 contains 19 residues. The CDR3 region is CASSPRGGARISGANVLTF. The CDR3 DNA is TGTGCCAGCAGTCCCCGGGGGGGGGCCAGAATCTCTGGGGCCAACGTCCTGACTTTC.

In nucleotides, the CDR3 is TGCGCCAGCAGCTTGGTTAGCGGGAGTAACTACGAGCAGTACTTC. It encodes CASSLVSGSNYEQYF. The chain combines TRBV5-1 with TRBJ2-7; TRBD2 aligns across 9 bases. The CDR3 extends over 15 amino acids. Germline V gene lookup returns CDR1 SGHRS and CDR2 YFSETQ. Trimming removed 0 bases from V and 3 bases from J; junction bases left unmatched: 4.

V usage is TRBV4-2 and J usage is TRBJ1-1, with D hard to call. Trimming took off 1 base at V and 0 bases at J, with 18 bases between the two ends. Per germline, CDR1 LGHNA and CDR2 YNFKEQ. This CDR3 is built from 18 residues. The CDR3 region is CASSQGRVGPLMNTEAFF. In nucleotides, the CDR3 is TGTGCCAGCAGCCAAGGGAGGGTTGGACCTCTCATGAACACTGAAGCTTTCTTT.

This clonotype turned up a few times. CDR3 nucleotide sequence: TGTGCCAGCAGCGCCAGGGGGACGAATGAGCAGTTCTTC. Its protein is CASSARGTNEQFF. This chain connects TRBV2 to TRBJ2-1, with 7 bases aligning to TRBD1. This CDR3 comprises 13 residues. J lost 7 bases, V lost 6 bases, and 6 bases had no gene match. Germline V gene sequence: CDR1 SNHLY, CDR2 FYNNEI. Full variable domain (rest looked up from reference TRBV2 and TRBJ2-1): EPEVTQTPSHQVTQMGQEVILRCVPISNHLYFYWYRQILGQKVEFLVSFYNNEISEKSEIFDDQFSVERPDGSNFTLKIRSTKLEDSAMYFCASSARGTNEQFFGPGTRLTVL.

The chain combines TRBV7-6 with TRBJ2-3; TRBD2 agrees at 9 bases. The CDR3 covers 16 residues. CDR1 SGHVS and CDR2 FNYEAQ come from the germline V gene. V shed 5 bases and J 6 bases; nucleotides not matched to a gene: 12. For the CDR3, the DNA is TGTGCCAGCAGCCCCCACCCTAGCGGGGCTCAGGATACGCAGTATTTT. This translates into CASSPHPSGAQDTQYF.

The table lists this clonotype with a few counts. V gene TRBV7-2 combines with J gene TRBJ2-1, with a weak D call TRBD1 (6 bases). This CDR3 contains 13 residues. V dropped 1 base and J dropped 10 bases, with 11 bases sitting between them. CDR1 is SGHTA, CDR2 FQGNSA, per germline. This CDR3 reads CASSLERGTEQFF. In DNA form, the CDR3 reads TGTGCCAGCAGCTTAGAGAGGGGGACGGAGCAGTTCTTC. The full variable domain, in which reference TRBV7-2 and TRBJ2-1 provide the parts outside the CDR3, is GAGVSQSPSNKVTEKGKDVELRCDPISGHTALYWYRQSLGQGLEFLIYFQGNSAPDKSGLPSDRFSAERTGGSVSTLTIQRTQQEDSAVYLCASSLERGTEQFFGPGTRLTVL.

This clonotype turned up a few times. J is TRBJ2-1 and V is TRBV12-3 or TRBV12-4; TRBD2 matches at 13 bases. V shed 6 bases, J shed 3 bases, and the junction held 8 bases outside the gene matches. The CDR3 is made up of 17 amino acids. The chain's CDR3 is CASSGLAGVLHYNEQFF. The CDR3 nucleotides read TGTGCCAGCAGCGGACTAGCGGGAGTGTTACACTACAATGAGCAGTTCTTC.